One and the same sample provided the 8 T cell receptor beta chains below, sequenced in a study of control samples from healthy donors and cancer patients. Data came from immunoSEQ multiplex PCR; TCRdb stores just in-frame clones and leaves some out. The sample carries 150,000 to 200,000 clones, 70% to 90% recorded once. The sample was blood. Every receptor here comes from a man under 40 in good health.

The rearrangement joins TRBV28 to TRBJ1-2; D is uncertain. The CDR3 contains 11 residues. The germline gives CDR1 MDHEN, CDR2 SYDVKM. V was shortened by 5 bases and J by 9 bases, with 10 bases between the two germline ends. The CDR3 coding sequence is TGTGCCAGCAGTGCATCGATTCGCTACACCTTC. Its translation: CASSASIRYTF.

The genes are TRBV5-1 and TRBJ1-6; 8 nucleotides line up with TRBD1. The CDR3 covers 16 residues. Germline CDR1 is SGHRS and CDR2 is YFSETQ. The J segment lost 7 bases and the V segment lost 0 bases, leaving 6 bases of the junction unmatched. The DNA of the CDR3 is TGCGCCAGCAGCTTGGGATCGGGACAGGCCAATTCACCCCTCCACTTT. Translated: CASSLGSGQANSPLHF. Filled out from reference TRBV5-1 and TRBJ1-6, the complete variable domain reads KAGVTQTPRYLIKTRGQQVTLSCSPISGHRSVSWYQQTPGQGLQFLFEYFSETQRNKGNFPGRFSGRQFSNSRSEMNVSTLELGDSALYLCASSLGSGQANSPLHFGNGTRLTVT.

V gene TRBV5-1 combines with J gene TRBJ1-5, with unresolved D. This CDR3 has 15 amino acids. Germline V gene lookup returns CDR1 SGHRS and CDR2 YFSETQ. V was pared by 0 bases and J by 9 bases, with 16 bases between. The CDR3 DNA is TGCGCCAGCAGCTTGGGGACTCAGGCGGATGGGCCCCAGCATTTT. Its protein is CASSLGTQADGPQHF.

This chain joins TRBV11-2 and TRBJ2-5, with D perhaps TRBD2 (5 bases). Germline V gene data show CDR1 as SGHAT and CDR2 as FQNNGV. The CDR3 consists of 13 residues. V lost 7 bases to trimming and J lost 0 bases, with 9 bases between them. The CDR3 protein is CASTLGDQETQYF. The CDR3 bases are TGTGCCAGCACCCTCGGGGACCAAGAGACCCAGTACTTC.

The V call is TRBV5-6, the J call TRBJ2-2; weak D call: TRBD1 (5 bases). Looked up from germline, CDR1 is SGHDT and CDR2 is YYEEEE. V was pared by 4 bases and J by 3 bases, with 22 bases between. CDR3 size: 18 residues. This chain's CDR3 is CASSQMVGVRLDTGELFF. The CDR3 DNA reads TGTGCCAGCAGCCAAATGGTAGGGGTCAGGTTGGACACCGGGGAGCTGTTTTTT.

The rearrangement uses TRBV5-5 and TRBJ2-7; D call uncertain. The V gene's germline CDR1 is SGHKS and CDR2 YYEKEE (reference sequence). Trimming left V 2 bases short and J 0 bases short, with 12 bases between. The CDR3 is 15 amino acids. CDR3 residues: CASSLTGLSSYEQYF. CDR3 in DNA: TGTGCCAGCAGCTTAACGGGCTTGAGCTCCTACGAGCAGTACTTC.

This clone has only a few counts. This CDR3 reads CASSLAPGQDEKLFF. DNA for the CDR3: TGTGCCAGCAGCTTAGCCCCGGGACAGGATGAAAAACTGTTTTTT. The chain combines TRBV11-2 with TRBJ1-4, with 8 bases matching TRBD1. Germline V CDR1 and CDR2: SGHAT, FQNNGV. Trimming at V came to 1 base and at J to 6 bases, leaving 4 bases not matched to a gene. This CDR3 is 15 amino acids long.

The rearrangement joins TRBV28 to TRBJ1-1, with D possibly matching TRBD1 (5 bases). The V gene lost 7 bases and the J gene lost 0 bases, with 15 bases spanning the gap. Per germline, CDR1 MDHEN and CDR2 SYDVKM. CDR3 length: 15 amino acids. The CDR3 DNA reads TGTGCCAGCACCCCCGGGGACTTGATGAACACTGAAGCTTTCTTT. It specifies CASTPGDLMNTEAFF.